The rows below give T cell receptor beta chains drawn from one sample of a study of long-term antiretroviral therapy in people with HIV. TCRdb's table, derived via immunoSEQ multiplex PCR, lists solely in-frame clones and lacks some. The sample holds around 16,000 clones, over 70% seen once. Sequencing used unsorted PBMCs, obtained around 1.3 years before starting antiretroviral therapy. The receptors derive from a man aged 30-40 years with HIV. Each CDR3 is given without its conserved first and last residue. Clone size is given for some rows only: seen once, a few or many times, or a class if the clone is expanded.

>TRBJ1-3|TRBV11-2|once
ASSPGQVSGNTIY
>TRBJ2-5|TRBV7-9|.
ASSPTSVQETQY
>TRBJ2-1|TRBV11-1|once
ASSLAGSGGTGYNEQF
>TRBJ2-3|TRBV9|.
ASSRLPPTQY
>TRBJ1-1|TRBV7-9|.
ASSSMNTEAF
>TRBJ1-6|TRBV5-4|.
ASSTGPLTRPDVSPLH
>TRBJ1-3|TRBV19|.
ASIQGNGNTIY
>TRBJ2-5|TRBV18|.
ASSPSGGTKETQY
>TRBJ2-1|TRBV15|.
ATSRDPLAEGDEQF
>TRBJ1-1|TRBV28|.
ASSLERAVGIF
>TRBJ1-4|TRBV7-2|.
ASSLQGTGEKLF
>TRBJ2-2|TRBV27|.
ASSTTGTGNTGELF
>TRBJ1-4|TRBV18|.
ASSPGQVIGEKLF
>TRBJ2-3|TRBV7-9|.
ASRVSGGSTDTQY
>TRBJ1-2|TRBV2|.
ASRLGEISGYT
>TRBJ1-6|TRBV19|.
ASRATGGNSPLH
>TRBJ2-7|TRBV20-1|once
SARVSFEQY
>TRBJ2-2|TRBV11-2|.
ASSGRAPGELF
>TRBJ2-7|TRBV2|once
ASSDTAIDPYEQY
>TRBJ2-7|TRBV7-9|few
ASSLSQSSYEQY
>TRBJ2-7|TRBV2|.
ASKTYEQY
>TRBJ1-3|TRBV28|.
ASSPSVTSGNTIY
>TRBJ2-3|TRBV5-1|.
ASSETRPSPERDTQY
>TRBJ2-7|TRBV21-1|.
ASSAKETPGLANEQY
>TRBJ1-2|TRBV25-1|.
ASSATTGSYGYT
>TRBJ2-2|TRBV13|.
ASNKKSGRAIGELF
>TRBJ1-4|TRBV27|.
ASSSSRREKLF
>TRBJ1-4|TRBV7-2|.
ASSQSREKLF
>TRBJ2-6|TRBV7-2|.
ASSLRVRTSGAGANVLT
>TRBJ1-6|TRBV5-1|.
ASRSGPEDWSLH
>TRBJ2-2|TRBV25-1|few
ASSERVKNTGELF
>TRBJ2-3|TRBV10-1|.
ASSELAHGTDTQY
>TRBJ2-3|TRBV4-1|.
ASSQDLLGARGQDTQY
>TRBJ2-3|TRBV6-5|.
ASSRGFTDTQY
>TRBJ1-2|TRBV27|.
ASSLSRRSGGYT
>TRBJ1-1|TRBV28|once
ASSLVRVNTEAF
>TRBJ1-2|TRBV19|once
ASKEVTYGYT
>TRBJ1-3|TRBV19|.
ASNHPSTGNTIY